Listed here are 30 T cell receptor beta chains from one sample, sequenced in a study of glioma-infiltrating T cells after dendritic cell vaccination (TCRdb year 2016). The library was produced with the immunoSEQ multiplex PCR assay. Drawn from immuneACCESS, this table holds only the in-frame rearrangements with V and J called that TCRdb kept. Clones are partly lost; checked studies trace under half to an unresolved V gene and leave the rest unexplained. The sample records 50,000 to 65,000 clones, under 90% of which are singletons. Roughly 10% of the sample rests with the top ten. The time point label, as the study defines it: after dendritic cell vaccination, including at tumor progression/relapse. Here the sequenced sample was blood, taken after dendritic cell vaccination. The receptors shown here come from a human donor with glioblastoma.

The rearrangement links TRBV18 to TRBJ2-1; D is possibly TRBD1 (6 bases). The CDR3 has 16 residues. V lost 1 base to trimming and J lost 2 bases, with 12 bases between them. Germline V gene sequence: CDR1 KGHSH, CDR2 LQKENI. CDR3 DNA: TGTGCCAGCTCACCACGCGGACAGTTAGCCTACAATGAGCAGTTCTTC. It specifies CASSPRGQLAYNEQFF.

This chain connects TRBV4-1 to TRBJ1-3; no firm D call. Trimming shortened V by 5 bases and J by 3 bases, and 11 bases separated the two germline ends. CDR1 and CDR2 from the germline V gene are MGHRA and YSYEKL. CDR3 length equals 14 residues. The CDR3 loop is CASSTPAGGNTIYF. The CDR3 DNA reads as TGCGCCAGCAGCACGCCAGCGGGTGGAAACACCATATATTTT.

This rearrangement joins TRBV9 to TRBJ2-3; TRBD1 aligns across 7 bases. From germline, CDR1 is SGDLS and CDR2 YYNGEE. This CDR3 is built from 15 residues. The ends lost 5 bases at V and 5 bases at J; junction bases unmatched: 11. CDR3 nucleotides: TGTGCCAGCAGGGAAGGGACAGCAGCACGAGATACGCAGTATTTT. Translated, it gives CASREGTAARDTQYF.

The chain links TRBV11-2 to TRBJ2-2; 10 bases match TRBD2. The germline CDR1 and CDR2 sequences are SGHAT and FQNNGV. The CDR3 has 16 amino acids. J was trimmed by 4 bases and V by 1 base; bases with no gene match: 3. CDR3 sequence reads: CASSLVPSGGTGELFF. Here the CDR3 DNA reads TGTGCCAGCAGCTTAGTGCCTAGCGGGGGCACCGGGGAGCTGTTTTTT.

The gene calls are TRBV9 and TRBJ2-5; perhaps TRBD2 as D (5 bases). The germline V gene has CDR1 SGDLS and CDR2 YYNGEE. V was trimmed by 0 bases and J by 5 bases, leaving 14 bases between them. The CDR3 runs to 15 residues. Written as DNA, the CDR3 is TGTGCCAGCAGCGTAGCGCACGAGGGATGGGAGACCCAGTACTTC. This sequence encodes CASSVAHEGWETQYF.

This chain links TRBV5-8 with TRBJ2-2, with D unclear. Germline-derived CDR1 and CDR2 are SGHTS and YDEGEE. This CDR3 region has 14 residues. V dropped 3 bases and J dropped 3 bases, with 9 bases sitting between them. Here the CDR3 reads CASSYRAHTGELFF. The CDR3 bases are TGTGCCAGCAGCTACCGAGCCCACACCGGGGAGCTGTTTTTT.

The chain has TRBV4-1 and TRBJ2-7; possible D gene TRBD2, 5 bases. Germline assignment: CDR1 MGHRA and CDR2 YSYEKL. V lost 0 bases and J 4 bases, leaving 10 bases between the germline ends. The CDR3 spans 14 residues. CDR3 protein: CASSQDFSVYEQYF. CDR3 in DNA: TGCGCCAGCAGCCAAGATTTTAGCGTTTACGAGCAGTACTTC.

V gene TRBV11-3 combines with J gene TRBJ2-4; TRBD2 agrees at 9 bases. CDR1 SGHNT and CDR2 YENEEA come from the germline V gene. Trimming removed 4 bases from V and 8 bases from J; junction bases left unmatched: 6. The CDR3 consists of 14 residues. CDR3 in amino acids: CASSSAGGWDIQYF. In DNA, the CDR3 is TGTGCCAGCAGCTCCGCGGGGGGGTGGGACATTCAGTACTTC.

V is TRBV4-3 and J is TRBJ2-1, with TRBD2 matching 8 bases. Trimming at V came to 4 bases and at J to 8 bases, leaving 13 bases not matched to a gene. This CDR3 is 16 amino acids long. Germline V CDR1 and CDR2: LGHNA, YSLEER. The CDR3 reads CASSLSSGTSVDEQFF. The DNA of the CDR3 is TGCGCCAGCAGCCTATCATCCGGGACTAGTGTGGATGAGCAGTTCTTC.

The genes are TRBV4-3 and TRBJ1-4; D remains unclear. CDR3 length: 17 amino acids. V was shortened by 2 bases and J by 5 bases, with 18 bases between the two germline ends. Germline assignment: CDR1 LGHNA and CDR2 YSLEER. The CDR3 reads CASSQIPKVGPNEKLFF. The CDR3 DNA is TGCGCCAGCAGCCAAATCCCCAAGGTGGGCCCAAATGAAAAACTGTTTTTT.

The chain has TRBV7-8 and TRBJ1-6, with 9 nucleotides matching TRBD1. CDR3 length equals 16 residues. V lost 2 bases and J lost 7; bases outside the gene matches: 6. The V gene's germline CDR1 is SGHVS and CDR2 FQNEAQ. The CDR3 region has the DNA TGTGCCAGCAGCTTATATCCCGGGACAGGGAATTCACCCCTCCACTTT. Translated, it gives CASSLYPGTGNSPLHF. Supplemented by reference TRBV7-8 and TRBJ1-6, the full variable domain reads GAGVSQSPRYKVAKRGQDVALRCDPISGHVSLFWYQQALGQGPEFLTYFQNEAQLDKSGLPSDRFFAERPEGSVSTLKIQRTQQEDSAVYLCASSLYPGTGNSPLHFGNGTRLTVT.

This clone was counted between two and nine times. The CDR3 coding sequence is TGTGCCAGCAGCGGGGGACTAGCGGGGGCCGAAGAGACCCAGTACTTC. Residues: CASSGGLAGAEETQYF. This chain uses TRBV4-2 with TRBJ2-5, with 14 positions matching TRBD2. There are 16 residues in the CDR3. Germline CDR1 is LGHNA and CDR2 is YNFKEQ. V lost 5 bases, J lost 3 bases, and 5 bases stayed unmatched.

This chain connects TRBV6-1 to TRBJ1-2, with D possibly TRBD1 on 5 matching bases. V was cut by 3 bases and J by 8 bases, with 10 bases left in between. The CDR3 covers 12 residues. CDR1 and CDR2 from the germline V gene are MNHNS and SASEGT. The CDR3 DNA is TGTGCCAGCAGTGACAGGGTCTACGGCTACACCTTC. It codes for CASSDRVYGYTF.

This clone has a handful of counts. CDR3 loop: CASSPVERSQETQYF. The DNA for the CDR3 is TGTGCCAGCAGCCCGGTTGAGCGGAGCCAAGAGACCCAGTACTTC. The chain employs TRBV11-1 and TRBJ2-5; a weak D match, TRBD2 (5 bases). V gave up 5 bases and J gave up 1 base, with 14 bases separating them. The CDR3 totals 15 residues. Germline CDR1 is SGHAT and CDR2 is FQDESV (reference sequence).

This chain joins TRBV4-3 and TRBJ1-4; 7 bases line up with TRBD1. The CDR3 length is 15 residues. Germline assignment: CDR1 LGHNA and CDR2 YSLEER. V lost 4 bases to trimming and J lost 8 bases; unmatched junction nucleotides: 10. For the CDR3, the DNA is TGCGCCAGCAGCCCGAGGGGGCTTCTGGACGAAAAACTGTTTTTT. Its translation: CASSPRGLLDEKLFF.

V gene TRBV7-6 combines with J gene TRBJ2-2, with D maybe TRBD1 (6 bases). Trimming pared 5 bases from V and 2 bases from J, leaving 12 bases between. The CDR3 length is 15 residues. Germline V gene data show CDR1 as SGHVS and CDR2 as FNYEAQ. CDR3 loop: CASSLQGSNTGELFF. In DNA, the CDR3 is TGTGCCAGCAGCCTACAGGGTTCAAACACCGGGGAGCTGTTTTTT. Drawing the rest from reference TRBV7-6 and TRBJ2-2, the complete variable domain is GAGVSQSPRYKVTKRGQDVALRCDPISGHVSLYWYRQALGQGPEFLTYFNYEAQQDKSGLPNDRFSAERPEGSISTLTIQRTEQRDSAMYRCASSLQGSNTGELFFGEGSRLTVL.

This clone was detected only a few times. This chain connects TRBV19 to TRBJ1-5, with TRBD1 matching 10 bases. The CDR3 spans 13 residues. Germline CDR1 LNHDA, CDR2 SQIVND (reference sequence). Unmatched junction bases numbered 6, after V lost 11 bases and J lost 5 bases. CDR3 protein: CAAGTGADQPQHF. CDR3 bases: TGTGCCGCGGGGACAGGGGCCGATCAGCCCCAGCATTTT. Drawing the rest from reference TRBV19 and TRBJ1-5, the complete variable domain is DGGITQSPKYLFRKEGQNVTLSCEQNLNHDAMYWYRQDPGQGLRLIYYSQIVNDFQKGDIAEGYSVSREKKESFPLTVTSAQKNPTAFYLCAAGTGADQPQHFGDGTRLSIL.

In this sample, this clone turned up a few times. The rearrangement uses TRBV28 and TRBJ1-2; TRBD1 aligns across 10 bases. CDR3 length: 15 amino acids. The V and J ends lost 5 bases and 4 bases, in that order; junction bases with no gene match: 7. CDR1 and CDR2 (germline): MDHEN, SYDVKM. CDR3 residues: CASSRQGAQGYGYTF. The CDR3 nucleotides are TGTGCCAGCAGTCGACAGGGGGCGCAGGGCTATGGCTACACCTTC.

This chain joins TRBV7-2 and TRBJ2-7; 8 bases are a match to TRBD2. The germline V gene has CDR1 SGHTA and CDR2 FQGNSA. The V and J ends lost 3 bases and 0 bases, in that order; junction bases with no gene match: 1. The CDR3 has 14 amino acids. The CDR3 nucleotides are TGTGCCAGCAGCTTGGCGGGGGGCTCCTACGAGCAGTACTTC. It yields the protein CASSLAGGSYEQYF.

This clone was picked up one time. The CDR3 DNA reads TGTGCCTGGAGACAGTTCACCGGGGAGCTGTTTTTT. It codes for CAWRQFTGELFF. The chain uses TRBV30 and TRBJ2-2; D uncertain. This CDR3 has 12 amino acids. V lost 3 bases to trimming and J lost 4 bases, with 6 bases between them. The V gene's germline CDR1 is GTSNPN and CDR2 SVGIG (reference sequence).

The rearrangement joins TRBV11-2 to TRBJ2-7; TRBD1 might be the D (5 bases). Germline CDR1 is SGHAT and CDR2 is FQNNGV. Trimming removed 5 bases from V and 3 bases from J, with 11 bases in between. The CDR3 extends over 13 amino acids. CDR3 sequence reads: CASSTGHFYEQYF. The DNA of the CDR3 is TGTGCCAGCAGCACCGGACATTTCTACGAGCAGTACTTC.

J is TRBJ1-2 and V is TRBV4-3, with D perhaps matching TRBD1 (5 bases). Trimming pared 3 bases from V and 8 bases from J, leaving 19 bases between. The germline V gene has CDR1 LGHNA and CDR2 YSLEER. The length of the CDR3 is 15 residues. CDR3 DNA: TGCGCCAGCAGCCAGAACGTCATACAGGATCGCGGCTACACCTTC. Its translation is CASSQNVIQDRGYTF.

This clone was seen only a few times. The CDR3 DNA follows: TGTGCCAGCAGCTTAGCCGGAGATGGACAATATGGCTACACCTTC. The encoded protein is CASSLAGDGQYGYTF. The rearrangement uses TRBV7-9 and TRBJ1-2; possible D gene TRBD1, 5 bases. Looked up from germline, CDR1 is SEHNR and CDR2 is FQNEAQ (reference sequence). Trimming shortened V by 0 bases and J by 5 bases, and 13 bases separated the two germline ends. The CDR3 totals 15 residues.

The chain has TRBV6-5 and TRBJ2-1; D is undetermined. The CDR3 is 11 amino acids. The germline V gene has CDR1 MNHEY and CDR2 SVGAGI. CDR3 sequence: CATWQNNEQFF. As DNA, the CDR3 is TGTGCAACCTGGCAGAACAATGAGCAGTTCTTC.

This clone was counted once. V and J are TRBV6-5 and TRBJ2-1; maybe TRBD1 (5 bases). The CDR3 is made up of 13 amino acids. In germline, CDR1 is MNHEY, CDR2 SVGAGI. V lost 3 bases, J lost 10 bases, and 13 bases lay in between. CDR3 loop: CASSYSAGIEQFF. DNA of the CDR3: TGTGCCAGCAGTTATAGTGCAGGGATCGAGCAGTTCTTC.

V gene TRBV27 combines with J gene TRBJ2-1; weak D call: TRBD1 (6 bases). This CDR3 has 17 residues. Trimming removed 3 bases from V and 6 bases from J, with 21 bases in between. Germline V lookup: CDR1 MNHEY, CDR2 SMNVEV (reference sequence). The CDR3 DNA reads TGTGCCAGCAGTTTGGGACAATATGGGGATATACGCAATGAGCAGTTCTTC. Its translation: CASSLGQYGDIRNEQFF.

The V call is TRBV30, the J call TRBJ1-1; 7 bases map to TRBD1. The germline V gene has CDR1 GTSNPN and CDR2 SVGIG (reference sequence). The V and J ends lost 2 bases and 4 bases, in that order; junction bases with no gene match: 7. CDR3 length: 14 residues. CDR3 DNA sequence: TGTGCCTGGAGTCAGGGGGGCATTAGCACTGAAGCTTTCTTT. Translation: CAWSQGGISTEAFF.

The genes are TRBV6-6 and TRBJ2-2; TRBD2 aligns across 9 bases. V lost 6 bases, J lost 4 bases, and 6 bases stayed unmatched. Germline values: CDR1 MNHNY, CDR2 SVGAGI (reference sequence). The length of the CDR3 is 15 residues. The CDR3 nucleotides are TGTGCCAGCAGGTTGACTAGCGGAGGCACCGGGGAGCTGTTTTTT. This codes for CASRLTSGGTGELFF.

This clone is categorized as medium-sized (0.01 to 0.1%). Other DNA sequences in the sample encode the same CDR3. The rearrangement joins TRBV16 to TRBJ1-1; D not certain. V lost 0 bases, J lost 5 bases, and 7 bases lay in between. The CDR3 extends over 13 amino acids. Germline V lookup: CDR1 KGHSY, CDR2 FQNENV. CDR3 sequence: CASSQSGGTEAFF. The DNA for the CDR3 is TGTGCCAGCAGCCAATCAGGCGGTACTGAAGCTTTCTTT.

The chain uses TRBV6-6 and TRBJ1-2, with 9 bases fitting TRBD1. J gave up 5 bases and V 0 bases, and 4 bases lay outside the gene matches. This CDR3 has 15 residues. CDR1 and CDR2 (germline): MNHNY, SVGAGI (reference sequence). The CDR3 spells CASSYSTGGVYGYTF. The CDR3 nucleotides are TGTGCCAGCAGTTACTCGACAGGGGGAGTATATGGCTACACCTTC.